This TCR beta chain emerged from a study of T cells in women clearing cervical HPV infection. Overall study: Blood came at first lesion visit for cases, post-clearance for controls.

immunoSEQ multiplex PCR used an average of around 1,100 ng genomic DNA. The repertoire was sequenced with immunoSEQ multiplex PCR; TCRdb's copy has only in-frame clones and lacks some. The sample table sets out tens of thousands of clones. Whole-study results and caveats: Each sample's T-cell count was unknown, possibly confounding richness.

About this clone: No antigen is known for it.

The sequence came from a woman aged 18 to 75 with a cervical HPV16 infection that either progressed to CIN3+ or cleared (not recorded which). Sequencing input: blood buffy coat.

The CDR3 protein is CASSQGQGDVETQYF. CDR3 DNA, as far as it was read: TGTGCCAGTAGTCAGGGACAGGGGGATGTGGAGACC. The chain links TRBV19 to TRBJ2-5; 11 positions match TRBD1. The read gets to within 3 residues of the CDR3 end, and the germline J gene fills in the rest. This CDR3 has 15 amino acids. Germline loops: CDR1 LNHDA, CDR2 SQIVND (reference sequence). V trimming: 5 bases; J trimming: 5 bases; junction bases outside the gene matches: 7.